This TCR beta chain was sequenced during a study of OX40 agonist ivuxolimab in advanced cancers. Turning to the study itself: Dose-escalation patients suffered from hepatocellular carcinoma, melanoma, renal cell or head and neck cancer.

On this clone: The antigen is undetermined.

Study results and limitations: Partial responders receiving 0.1-3.0 mg/kg showed among the lowest clonal expansion. Both CD4+ and CD8+ T cell populations in blood had undergone clonal expansion by week 6 at 0.1 to 3.0 mg/kg.

Measured with immunoSEQ multiplex PCR; TCRdb has only the in-frame clones, and not every one. The sample lists fewer than 80,000 clones; 85% were seen once. The CDR3 loop spans 13 amino acids. The germline CDR1 and CDR2 sequences are MDHEN and SYDVKM. Trimming took off 11 bases at V and 5 bases at J, with 19 bases between the two ends. The sequence came from an adult with an advanced solid tumor such as melanoma, head and neck, liver or kidney cancer. This rearrangement joins TRBV28 to TRBJ2-7, with D possibly TRBD2 on 6 matching bases. Material: CD4+ or CD8+ T cells sorted from blood, obtained in a trial of the OX40 agonist ivuxolimab. CDR3: CAGSGGALNEQYF. In DNA form, the CDR3 reads TGTGCCGGCTCAGGAGGGGCGCTGAACGAGCAGTACTTC.